The rows below give T cell receptor beta chains drawn from one sample of a study of blood T cell repertoires in COVID-19. The protocol was immunoSEQ multiplex PCR, while the TCRdb copy is restricted to in-frame clones and leaves out a portion. The sample has about 80,000 clones, about 87% seen once; the top ten hold less than 9%. Sequencing was carried out using peripheral blood. Receptors originate from a woman aged 80 or over with acute or convalescent COVID-19. Each CDR3 is given with its conserved first and last residue. D genes are given only for firm matches. Clone sizes are given selectively: once, few, many, or a class where the clone is expanded.

J,size,D,V,DNA,CDR3
TRBJ1-2,NA,TRBD1,TRBV7-2,TGTGCCAGCAGCTCAAACAGGGGGCTAGATGGCTACACCTTC,CASSSNRGLDGYTF
TRBJ2-1,NA,TRBD2,TRBV30,TGTGCCTGGAGTTGGACTAGCGGGAGAAACTCACGTGAGCAGTTCTTC,CAWSWTSGRNSREQFF
TRBJ1-5,once,TRBD1,TRBV7-2,TGTGCCAGCAGCCGAGACAGGGTCCAGCCCCAGCATTTT,CASSRDRVQPQHF
TRBJ1-3,NA,TRBD1,TRBV5-1,TGCGCCAGCAGCTTGGGGACAGGGCCCTTCCAATATTTT,CASSLGTGPFQYF
TRBJ1-4,NA,NA,TRBV4-3,TGCGCCAGCAGCCAAGATTACAGGGTTAATGAAAAACTGTTTTTT,CASSQDYRVNEKLFF
TRBJ2-1,few,TRBD2,TRBV7-9,TGTGCCAGCAGCTCCAGGACTAGCGGGGGGGACAATGAGCAGTTCTTC,CASSSRTSGGDNEQFF
TRBJ1-3,NA,TRBD1,TRBV5-1,TGCGCCAGCAGCTTACCGACAGGGGAGGCGAACACCATATATTTT,CASSLPTGEANTIYF
TRBJ1-1,few,NA,TRBV19,TGTGCCAGTAGTATAGGGCAGGTGGACACTGAAGCTTTCTTT,CASSIGQVDTEAFF
TRBJ2-5,NA,TRBD1,TRBV4-1,TGCGCCAGCAGCCAAGGGGGACAGGGAGAGACCCAGTACTTC,CASSQGGQGETQYF
TRBJ2-1,NA,TRBD2,TRBV3-1/TRBV3-2,TGTGCCAGCAGCCAAGGCCCCCCACTAGCGATGCGGCACAATGAGCAGTTCTTC,CASSQGPPLAMRHNEQFF
TRBJ2-7,NA,NA,TRBV19,TGTGCCAGTAGTATAGTAGGGGATGGGGCCTACGAGCAGTACTTC,CASSIVGDGAYEQYF
TRBJ2-3,NA,TRBD2,TRBV5-8,TGTGCCAGCAGCCGAAGCGGGATGACAGATACGCAGTATTTT,CASSRSGMTDTQYF
TRBJ1-2,NA,TRBD1,TRBV29-1,TGCAGCGTTGATTTTTCCGGGGCAGGGGGCGGCTACACCTTC,CSVDFSGAGGGYTF
TRBJ1-5,NA,TRBD1,TRBV15,TGTGCCACCAGCAGGAGTTTGACAGGGATCGATCAGCCCCAGCATTTT,CATSRSLTGIDQPQHF
TRBJ2-7,NA,TRBD2,TRBV5-6,TGTGCCAGCAGCTTGGAAGGGACTAGCTCGCCTGGAGAGCAGTACTTC,CASSLEGTSSPGEQYF
TRBJ2-7,NA,TRBD1,TRBV18,TGTGCCAGTTACAATCAACCGGGACAGGGATACGAGCAGTACTTC,CASYNQPGQGYEQYF
TRBJ2-3,NA,TRBD2,TRBV5-4,TGTGCCAGCAGCTTCAAGCGGGAACCCACAGATACGCAGTATTTT,CASSFKREPTDTQYF
TRBJ1-2,NA,NA,TRBV19,TGTGCCAGTAGTTTTGGCAGGGGATGGAACTATGGCTACACCTTC,CASSFGRGWNYGYTF
TRBJ1-1,NA,TRBD1,TRBV30,TGTGCCTGGACGGGACAGGGGGGCACTGAAGCTTTCTTT,CAWTGQGGTEAFF
TRBJ1-1,NA,NA,TRBV7-2,TGTGCCAGCAGCTTAGTTGACGATGGGAGCACTGAAGCTTTCTTT,CASSLVDDGSTEAFF
TRBJ2-3,NA,NA,TRBV7-2,TGTGCCAGCAGCTACGACACGCTCCCAGATACGCAGTATTTT,CASSYDTLPDTQYF
TRBJ2-2,NA,NA,TRBV14,TGTGCCAGCAGCCAACTCCCGAACACCGGGGAGCTGTTTTTT,CASSQLPNTGELFF
TRBJ2-7,NA,NA,TRBV7-2,TGTGCCAGCAGCCAGGCGACGACTAGCTCCTACGAGCAGTACTTC,CASSQATTSSYEQYF
TRBJ1-5,NA,NA,TRBV9,TGTGCCAGCAGCCCTTCCCCTCGGGAGCCCCAGCATTTT,CASSPSPREPQHF
TRBJ2-1,NA,TRBD1,TRBV4-1,TGCGCCAGCAGCCAGGGGGACAGGGGTTCCTACAATGAGCAGTTCTTC,CASSQGDRGSYNEQFF
TRBJ2-1,NA,NA,TRBV20-1,TGCAGTGCTAGTCGTGGTGGTCGACAGGCGTCCTACAATGAGCAGTTCTTC,CSASRGGRQASYNEQFF
TRBJ1-6,NA,NA,TRBV7-9,TGTGCCAGCAGCCCAGGTTTAGGGGCGAAGAATTCACCCCTCCACTTT,CASSPGLGAKNSPLHF
TRBJ1-2,NA,NA,TRBV5-1,TGCGCCAGCAGCTTGGGGCAGGGTTTGGAAGAATATGGCTACACCTTC,CASSLGQGLEEYGYTF
TRBJ1-2,NA,NA,TRBV30,TGTGCCTGTATTACAGATACCTATGGCTACACCTTC,CACITDTYGYTF
TRBJ1-1,NA,TRBD1,TRBV7-9,TGTGCCAGCAGCTCACCCGACAGGGTAATAATGAACACTGAAGCTTTCTTT,CASSSPDRVIMNTEAFF
TRBJ1-1,few,NA,TRBV29-1,TGCAGCGCCACCGATGGAGGGGTTGAAGCTTTCTTT,CSATDGGVEAFF